Shown below are 14 T cell receptor beta chains from a single sample sequenced in a study of CD8 T cells in ankylosing spondylitis. Study-level results: Blood from ankylosing spondylitis patients appeared to carry a characteristic roughly eight-variant TCR beta motif.

MiXCR, applied by TCRdb to the 5' RACE reads, yields one record per CDR3 protein. The sample yields roughly 450,000 distinct CDR3 sequences, 25% to 30% seen once. The antigens for these receptors are not known. The sample was blood, either unsorted or a sorted T cell fraction (not recorded which). The receptor set was obtained from a male donor with ankylosing spondylitis.

This clonotype occurred a few times. V gene TRBV10-3 combines with J gene TRBJ1-1; the D is unclear. The CDR3 covers 13 residues. V dropped 4 bases and J dropped 0 bases, with 6 bases sitting between them. CDR1 and CDR2 (germline): ENHRY, SYGVKD. The CDR3 is CAISGGMNTEAFF. The CDR3, as DNA: TGTGCCATCAGTGGTGGAATGAACACTGAAGCTTTCTTT.

Only a few counts were recorded for this clonotype. The chain has TRBV3-1 and TRBJ1-2, with 8 bases lining up with TRBD1. This CDR3 spans 17 amino acids. Trimming removed 0 bases from V and 1 base from J; junction bases left unmatched: 7. Germline V gene lookup returns CDR1 LGHDT and CDR2 YNNKEL (reference sequence). CDR3 sequence: CASSQDDPGQDNYGYTF. The CDR3, as DNA: TGTGCCAGCAGCCAAGATGACCCGGGACAGGATAACTATGGCTACACCTTC. The complete variable domain, with remaining parts taken from reference TRBV3-1 and TRBJ1-2, reads DTAVSQTPKYLVTQMGNDKSIKCEQNLGHDTMYWYKQDSKKFLKIMFSYNNKELIINETVPNRFSPKSPDKAHLNLHINSLELGDSAVYFCASSQDDPGQDNYGYTFGSGTRLTVV.

This chain connects TRBV5-1 to TRBJ2-6, with D perhaps TRBD2 (5 bases). There are 17 residues in the CDR3. In germline, CDR1 is SGHRS, CDR2 YFSETQ. The germline V and J ends were trimmed by 0 bases and 4 bases, with 14 bases remaining between them. CDR3 in DNA: TGCGCCAGCAGCTTGGGGAGGACCGCCGGGGGGGCCAACGTCCTGACTTTC. This sequence encodes CASSLGRTAGGANVLTF.

This sequence joins TRBV20-1 and TRBJ1-2; TRBD1 agrees at 9 bases. With V trimmed by 6 bases and J by 1 base, 9 bases remained unmatched. Germline CDR1 DFQATT, CDR2 SNEGSKA (reference sequence). The CDR3 is made up of 15 amino acids. CDR3 DNA sequence: TGCAGTGCCAATCTAAGGACAGGGGATAACTATGGCTACACCTTC. This codes for CSANLRTGDNYGYTF.

V gene TRBV5-1 combines with J gene TRBJ1-2, with TRBD1 as a possible D gene (6 bases). The V and J ends lost 4 bases and 4 bases respectively, with 11 bases between them. Germline CDR1 and CDR2: SGHRS and YFSETQ. The CDR3 length is 13 residues. Here the CDR3 reads CASSLTGLYGYTF. The CDR3 DNA follows: TGCGCCAGCAGCCTGACAGGTCTCTATGGCTACACCTTC.

The rearrangement links TRBV7-8 to TRBJ1-1, with TRBD1 identical over 9 bases. Germline trimming cut 1 base from V and 3 bases from J; bases unmatched to any gene: 3. The length of the CDR3 is 15 residues. Germline V CDR1 and CDR2: SGHVS, FQNEAQ. The CDR3 region has the DNA TGTGCCAGCAGCTTAGGGTGGGACAGGGACACTGAAGCTTTCTTT. This codes for CASSLGWDRDTEAFF.

The chain couples TRBV5-1 to TRBJ2-5; D gene unclear. The length of the CDR3 is 14 residues. Germline V CDR1 and CDR2: SGHRS, YFSETQ. The V and J ends lost 2 bases and 0 bases respectively, with 8 bases between them. DNA for the CDR3: TGCGCCAGCAGCTTCGACGGAGACCAAGAGACCCAGTACTTC. Translated, it gives CASSFDGDQETQYF.

The CDR3 reads CASGLAIYNEQFF. In nucleotides, the CDR3 is TGTGCTAGTGGTTTGGCCATCTACAATGAGCAGTTCTTC. The chain couples TRBV12-5 to TRBJ2-1, with unresolved D. This CDR3 comprises 13 residues. V gave up 1 base and J gave up 3 bases, with 4 bases separating them. The germline V gene encodes CDR1 LGHNT and CDR2 FRNRAP.

This clonotype turned up a few times. V is TRBV15 and J is TRBJ2-1; 11 nucleotides agree with TRBD2. The CDR3 has 16 residues. The V gene's germline CDR1 is LNHNV and CDR2 YYDKDF (reference sequence). Germline trimming cut 5 bases from V and 5 bases from J; bases unmatched to any gene: 8. The CDR3 sequence is CATSRLIAGGDNEQFF. CDR3 in DNA: TGTGCCACCAGCCGACTAATAGCGGGGGGGGACAATGAGCAGTTCTTC.

This rearrangement joins TRBV20-1 to TRBJ1-4; 8 bases are a match to TRBD1. Germline V CDR1 and CDR2: DFQATT, SNEGSKA (reference sequence). V was clipped by 5 bases and J by 17 bases; unmatched bases: 16. CDR3 length equals 13 residues. In nucleotides, the CDR3 is TGCAGTGCTTCCTATCGACCTCCGGGACAGGCTTTTTTT. This codes for CSASYRPPGQAFF.

The chain links TRBV28 to TRBJ1-5, with TRBD1 as a possible D gene (5 bases). V lost 3 bases to trimming and J lost 3 bases, with 24 bases between them. CDR3 length equals 19 residues. Germline V gene lookup returns CDR1 MDHEN and CDR2 SYDVKM. CDR3 nucleotide sequence: TGTGCCAGCAGTTTCCCTGCCCGAGGGGCCCAACCGGACAATCAGCCCCAGCATTTT. Its translation: CASSFPARGAQPDNQPQHF.

This clonotype has more than one count but fewer than ten. CDR3 in DNA: TGTGCCAGCATCTCCGGGGGGGTCTACGAGCAGTACTTC. Translated: CASISGGVYEQYF. V usage is TRBV7-6 and J usage is TRBJ2-7, with TRBD2 identical over 8 bases. The CDR3 sequence is 13 residues long. Germline V gene data show CDR1 as SGHVS and CDR2 as FNYEAQ. The trim removed 7 bases at V and 3 bases at J, leaving 5 bases unmatched.

The chain employs TRBV20-1 and TRBJ1-5; D is possibly TRBD1 (5 bases). The CDR3 loop spans 12 amino acids. With 3 bases removed from V and 5 bases from J, the gap between germline ends came to 8 bases. The V gene's germline CDR1 is DFQATT and CDR2 SNEGSKA (reference sequence). CDR3 sequence: CSARSGDQPQHF. The CDR3 nucleotides read TGCAGTGCTAGGTCGGGGGATCAGCCCCAGCATTTT.

This clonotype showed up just a few times. The chain is built from TRBV28 and TRBJ2-1; 7 positions agree with TRBD2. CDR3 length: 11 residues. Germline lookup yields CDR1 MDHEN and CDR2 SYDVKM. With 10 bases clipped from V and 8 bases from J, the junction kept 5 bases outside the gene matches. DNA of the CDR3: TGTGCCACAATGGGGGGGTATGAGCAGTTCTTC. Residues: CATMGGYEQFF. The full variable domain, in which reference TRBV28 and TRBJ2-1 provide the parts outside the CDR3, is DVKVTQSSRYLVKRTGEKVFLECVQDMDHENMFWYRQDPGLGLRLIYFSYDVKMKEKGDIPEGYSVSREKKERFSLILESASTNQTSMYLCATMGGYEQFFGPGTRLTVL.